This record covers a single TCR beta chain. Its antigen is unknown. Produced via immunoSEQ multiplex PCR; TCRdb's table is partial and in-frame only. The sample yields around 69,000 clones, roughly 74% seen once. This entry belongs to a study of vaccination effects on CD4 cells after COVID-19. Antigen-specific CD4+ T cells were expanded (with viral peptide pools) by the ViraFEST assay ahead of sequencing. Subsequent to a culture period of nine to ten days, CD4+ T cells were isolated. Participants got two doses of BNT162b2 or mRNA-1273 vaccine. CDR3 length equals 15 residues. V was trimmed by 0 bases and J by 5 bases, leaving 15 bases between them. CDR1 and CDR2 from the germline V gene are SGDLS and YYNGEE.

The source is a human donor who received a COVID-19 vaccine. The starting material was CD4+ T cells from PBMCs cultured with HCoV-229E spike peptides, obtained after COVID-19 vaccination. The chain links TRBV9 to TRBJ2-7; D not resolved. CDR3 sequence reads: CASSVGPMADDEQYV. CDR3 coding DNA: TGTGCCAGCAGCGTAGGACCCATGGCTGACGACGAGCAGTACGTC.